The clone carrying this T cell receptor (beta chain) has just one count. Profiled with immunoSEQ multiplex PCR; TCRdb holds only in-frame clones, not every one. The data hold more than 50,000 clones, with roughly nine tenths observed a single time. This specimen belongs to a study of T cell changes during pregnancy in multiple sclerosis. J was trimmed by 11 bases and V by 3 bases; bases with no gene match: 1. Germline values: CDR1 SGHTA, CDR2 FQGNSA. The CDR3 contains 11 residues. This chain links TRBV7-2 with TRBJ2-1, with 7 bases aligning to TRBD1. The source was peripheral blood, collected before pregnancy. This receptor was obtained from a female donor with multiple sclerosis, enrolled in a pregnancy study. The CDR3 bases are TGTGCCAGCAGCTTGGGACAGCAGCAGTTCTTC. Translated: CASSLGQQQFF.